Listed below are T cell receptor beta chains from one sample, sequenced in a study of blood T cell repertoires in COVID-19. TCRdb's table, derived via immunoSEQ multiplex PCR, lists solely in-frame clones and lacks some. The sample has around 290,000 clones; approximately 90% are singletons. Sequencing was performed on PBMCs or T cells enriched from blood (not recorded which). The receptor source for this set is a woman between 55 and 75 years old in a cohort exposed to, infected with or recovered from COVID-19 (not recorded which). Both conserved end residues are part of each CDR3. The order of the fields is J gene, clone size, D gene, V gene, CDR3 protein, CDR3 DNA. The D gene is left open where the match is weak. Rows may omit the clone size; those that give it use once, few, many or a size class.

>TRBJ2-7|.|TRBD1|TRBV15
CATSREQGESYEQYF
TGTGCCACCAGCAGAGAACAGGGGGAGTCCTACGAGCAGTACTTC
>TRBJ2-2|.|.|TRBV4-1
CASSQERSQHAGELFF
TGCGCCAGCAGCCAAGAGAGGTCCCAGCACGCCGGGGAGCTGTTTTTT
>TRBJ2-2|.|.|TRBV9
CASSVESGWKSGELFF
TGTGCCAGCAGCGTAGAGAGCGGGTGGAAATCCGGGGAGCTGTTTTTT
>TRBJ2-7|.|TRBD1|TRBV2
CASSPRTGGSYEQYF
TGTGCCAGCAGCCCCCGGACAGGGGGTTCGTACGAGCAGTACTTC
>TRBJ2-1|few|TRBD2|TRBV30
CACAYTSGSYNEQFF
TGTGCCTGTGCATATACTAGCGGGAGCTACAATGAGCAGTTCTTC
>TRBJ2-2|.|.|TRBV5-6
CASSPGQGGGRELFF
TGTGCCAGCAGCCCTGGACAGGGAGGGGGCCGGGAGCTGTTTTTT
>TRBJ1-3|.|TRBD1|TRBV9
CASSVTVGQGLSGNTIYF
TGTGCCAGCAGCGTAACGGTGGGACAGGGTCTCTCTGGAAACACCATATATTTT
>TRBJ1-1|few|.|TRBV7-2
CASSFLLNTEAFF
TGTGCCAGCAGCTTTCTCTTGAACACTGAAGCTTTCTTT
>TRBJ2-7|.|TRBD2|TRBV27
CASSPKGLAGFSYEQYF
TGTGCCAGCAGTCCTAAGGGACTAGCGGGTTTCTCCTACGAGCAGTACTTC
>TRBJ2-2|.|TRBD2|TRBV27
CASSPGLAGGTGELFF
TGTGCCAGCAGTCCGGGACTAGCGGGAGGCACCGGGGAGCTGTTTTTT
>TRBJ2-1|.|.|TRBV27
CASSLEGTVYNEQFF
TGTGCCAGCAGTTTAGAGGGGACTGTATACAATGAGCAGTTCTTC
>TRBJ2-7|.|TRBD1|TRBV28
CASTTSGTGISYEQYF
TGTGCCAGCACCACCTCCGGGACAGGCATTTCCTACGAGCAGTACTTC
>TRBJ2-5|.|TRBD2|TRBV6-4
CASSEPAGGKGQETQYF
TGTGCCAGCAGTGAACCAGCGGGAGGGAAAGGGCAAGAGACCCAGTACTTC
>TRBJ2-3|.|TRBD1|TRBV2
CASSTGGDTQYF
TGTGCCAGCAGCACAGGGGGAGATACGCAGTATTTT
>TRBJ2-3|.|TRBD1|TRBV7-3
CASSLYRGQIDTQYF
TGTGCCAGCAGCTTATACAGGGGGCAGATAGATACGCAGTATTTT
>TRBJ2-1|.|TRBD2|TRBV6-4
CASSDSPAGGFNEQFF
TGTGCCAGCAGTGACTCACCAGCGGGAGGGTTCAATGAGCAGTTCTTC
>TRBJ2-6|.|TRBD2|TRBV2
CASTAGAGANVLTF
TGTGCCAGCACAGCGGGGGCTGGGGCCAACGTCCTGACTTTC
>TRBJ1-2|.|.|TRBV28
CASSPGVRDYGYTF
TGTGCCAGCAGTCCAGGGGTTCGCGACTATGGCTACACCTTC
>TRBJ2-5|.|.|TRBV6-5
CASSSGETLGETQYF
TGTGCCAGCAGTTCGGGGGAGACCTTAGGGGAGACCCAGTACTTC
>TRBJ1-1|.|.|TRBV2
CASNGGGGTEAFF
TGTGCCAGTAATGGGGGGGGAGGCACTGAAGCTTTCTTT
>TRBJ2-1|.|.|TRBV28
CASSLWEGRGNEQFF
TGTGCCAGCAGTTTATGGGAGGGAAGGGGCAATGAGCAGTTCTTC
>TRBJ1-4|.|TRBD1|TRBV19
CASTSTGRGEKLFF
TGTGCCAGCACTTCGACAGGGCGGGGTGAAAAACTGTTTTTT
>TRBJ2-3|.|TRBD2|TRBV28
CASSLMTSGWSDTQYF
TGTGCCAGCAGTTTGATGACTAGCGGGTGGTCGGATACGCAGTATTTT
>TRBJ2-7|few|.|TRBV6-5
CASSSRWTLTYEQYF
TGTGCCAGCAGTTCTAGATGGACTTTGACCTACGAGCAGTACTTC
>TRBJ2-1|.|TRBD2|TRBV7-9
CASSLSGTSYLSSYNEQFF
TGTGCCAGCAGCTTATCCGGGACTAGCTATTTGAGCTCCTACAATGAGCAGTTCTTC
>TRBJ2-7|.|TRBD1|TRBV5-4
CASSLPGQAFYEQYF
TGTGCCAGCAGCTTGCCGGGACAGGCGTTCTACGAGCAGTACTTC
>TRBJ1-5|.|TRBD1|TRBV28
CASSLDRGGNQPQHF
TGTGCCAGCAGTTTAGACAGGGGGGGCAATCAGCCCCAGCATTTT
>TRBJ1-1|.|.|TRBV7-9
CASSLFTTWNTEAFF
TGTGCCAGCAGCTTATTTACGACTTGGAACACTGAAGCTTTCTTT
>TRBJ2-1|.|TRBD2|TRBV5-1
CAGGSGGNEQFF
TGCGCCGGGGGTTCGGGAGGCAATGAGCAGTTCTTC
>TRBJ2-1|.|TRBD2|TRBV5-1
CASSFSSGRVPNEQFF
TGCGCCAGCAGCTTTTCAAGCGGGAGGGTCCCCAATGAGCAGTTCTTC
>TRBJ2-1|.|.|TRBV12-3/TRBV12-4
CASTGSSYNEQFF
TGTGCCAGCACGGGAAGCTCCTACAATGAGCAGTTCTTC
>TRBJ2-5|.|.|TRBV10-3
CAISLGVQETQYF
TGTGCCATCAGCTTAGGGGTCCAAGAGACCCAGTACTTC
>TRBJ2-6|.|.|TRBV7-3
CASSTGGSGANVLTF
TGTGCCAGCAGCACCGGAGGCTCTGGGGCCAACGTCCTGACTTTC
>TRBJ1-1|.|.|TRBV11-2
CASNIGRQTEAFF
TGTGCCAGCAACATAGGTCGACAGACTGAAGCTTTCTTT
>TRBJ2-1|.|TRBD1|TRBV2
CASKEQGVNEQFF
TGTGCCAGCAAAGAACAGGGGGTCAATGAGCAGTTCTTC
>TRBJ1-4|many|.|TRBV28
CASNEDSFSEINEKLFF
TGTGCCAGCAACGAGGACAGCTTCTCAGAAATTAATGAAAAACTGTTTTTT
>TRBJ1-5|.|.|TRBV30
CAWSVGQGGQPQHF
TGTGCCTGGAGTGTAGGTCAGGGCGGTCAGCCCCAGCATTTT
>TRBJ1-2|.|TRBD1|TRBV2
CASKDRGRHYGYTF
TGTGCCAGCAAGGACAGGGGGCGGCACTATGGCTACACCTTC
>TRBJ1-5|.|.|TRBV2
CASSDYGNSNQPQHF
TGTGCCAGCAGTGACTACGGTAATAGCAATCAGCCCCAGCATTTT
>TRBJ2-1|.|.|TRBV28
CASRATGEQFF
TGTGCCAGCAGGGCGACGGGTGAGCAGTTCTTC
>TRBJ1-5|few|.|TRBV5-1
CASSITESNQPQHF
TGCGCCAGCAGCATCACAGAAAGCAATCAGCCCCAGCATTTT
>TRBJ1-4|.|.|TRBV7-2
CASSSGQINEKLFF
TGTGCCAGCAGCTCCGGACAGATTAATGAAAAACTGTTTTTT
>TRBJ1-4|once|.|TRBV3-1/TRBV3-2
CASSQDRLQANEKLFF
TGTGCCAGCAGCCAAGATCGTCTACAGGCTAATGAAAAACTGTTTTTT
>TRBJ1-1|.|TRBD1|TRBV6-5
CASSFTGENTEAFF
TGTGCCAGCAGCTTTACAGGGGAGAACACTGAAGCTTTCTTT
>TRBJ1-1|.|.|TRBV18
CASSPGGVVGTSTEAFF
TGTGCCAGCTCCCCGGGAGGGGTAGTTGGGACGTCCACTGAAGCTTTCTTT
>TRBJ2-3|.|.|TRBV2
CASSEAPGDTQYF
TGTGCCAGCAGTGAAGCGCCCGGAGATACGCAGTATTTT
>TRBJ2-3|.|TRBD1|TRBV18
CASSKTGASVDTQYF
TGTGCCAGCTCAAAGACAGGGGCTTCGGTAGATACGCAGTATTTT
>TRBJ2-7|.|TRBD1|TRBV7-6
CASSSGQGAHYEQYF
TGTGCCAGCAGCTCGGGACAGGGGGCCCACTACGAGCAGTACTTC
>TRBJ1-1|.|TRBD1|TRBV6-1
CASSETGRPEAFF
TGTGCCAGCAGTGAGACAGGGAGACCTGAAGCTTTCTTT
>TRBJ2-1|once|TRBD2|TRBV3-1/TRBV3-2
CASSQGTNRRTSGPYNEQFF
TGTGCCAGCAGCCAAGGGACTAATAGGAGGACTAGCGGGCCTTACAATGAGCAGTTCTTC